What follows are 17 T cell receptor beta chains derived from one specimen sequenced in a study of T cell responses to AZD1222 COVID-19 vaccine. Some clones are missing from TCRdb's copy, which holds only in-frame ones; the method was immunoSEQ multiplex PCR. Of around 80,000 clones in the sample, approximately 92% were seen once. The sample was peripheral blood, taken 28 days after the second AZD1222 dose. The receptors here all came from an adult who received the AZD1222 COVID-19 vaccine.

V usage is TRBV30 and J usage is TRBJ2-7, with 7 bases that match TRBD1. The germline V gene encodes CDR1 GTSNPN and CDR2 SVGIG (reference sequence). With V trimmed by 0 bases and J by 4 bases, 6 bases remained unmatched. This CDR3 spans 14 amino acids. This CDR3 reads CAWSVIGGSYEQYF. The CDR3, as DNA: TGTGCCTGGAGTGTAATAGGGGGCTCGTACGAGCAGTACTTC. The whole variable domain, remainder taken from reference TRBV30 and TRBJ2-7, is SQTIHQWPATLVQPVGSPLSLECTVEGTSNPNLYWYRQAAGRGLQLLFYSVGIGQISSEVPQNLSASRPQDRQFILSSKKLLLSDSGFYLCAWSVIGGSYEQYFGPGTRLTVT.

This chain joins TRBV4-1 and TRBJ1-2; D gene ambiguous. Trimming pared 6 bases from V and 3 bases from J, leaving 17 bases between. This CDR3 comprises 15 residues. The germline V gene has CDR1 MGHRA and CDR2 YSYEKL. DNA of the CDR3: TGCGCCAGCAGGCCGGAGAGGGTGATTTACTATGGCTACACCTTC. This codes for CASRPERVIYYGYTF.

The V gene is TRBV3-1 (or the pseudogene TRBV3-2), the J gene TRBJ2-3, with D perhaps TRBD1 (6 bases). The CDR3 consists of 14 residues. V lost 8 bases and J lost 3, with 15 bases in between. Germline V lookup: CDR1 LGHDT, CDR2 YNNKEL (reference sequence). This chain's CDR3 is CASCRGARTDTQYF. The CDR3 DNA follows: TGTGCCAGCTGCAGGGGCGCTCGGACAGATACGCAGTATTTT.

The V and J genes are TRBV4-1 and TRBJ1-1, with D perhaps matching TRBD1 (6 bases). Germline V gene sequence: CDR1 MGHRA, CDR2 YSYEKL. The CDR3 sequence is 16 residues long. Trimming shortened V by 1 base and J by 0 bases, and 12 bases separated the two germline ends. The CDR3 nucleotides read TGCGCCAGCAGCCAAGGGACAGCGGACTTGAACACTGAAGCTTTCTTT. It yields the protein CASSQGTADLNTEAFF.

This chain joins TRBV19 and TRBJ2-2, with TRBD2 matching over 11 bases. The CDR3 loop spans 15 amino acids. Per germline, CDR1 LNHDA and CDR2 SQIVND (reference sequence). The V and J ends lost 5 bases and 4 bases, in that order; junction bases with no gene match: 3. The CDR3 sequence is CASSPLAGATGELFF. The CDR3 DNA reads TGTGCCAGTAGTCCACTAGCGGGGGCCACCGGGGAGCTGTTTTTT.

This chain uses TRBV11-2 with TRBJ2-1; the match to TRBD1 covers 7 bases. Germline-derived CDR1 and CDR2 are SGHAT and FQNNGV. There are 15 residues in the CDR3. Trimming took 6 bases from V and 0 from J; bases not matched to a gene: 5. CDR3 DNA sequence: TGTGCCAGCAGATTGACAGGGCTCTCCTACAATGAGCAGTTCTTC. Translating gives CASRLTGLSYNEQFF.

This chain joins TRBV5-1 and TRBJ2-1; a possible D gene is TRBD2 (5 bases). The germline V gene encodes CDR1 SGHRS and CDR2 YFSETQ. V lost 4 bases and J 5 bases, leaving 16 bases between the germline ends. This CDR3 spans 15 amino acids. CDR3 sequence (DNA): TGCGCCAGCAGCAGATTCCCGGGGTCCGACAATGAGCAGTTCTTC. It yields the protein CASSRFPGSDNEQFF.

The chain joins TRBV27 to TRBJ1-5; TRBD1 might be the D (5 bases). V lost 0 bases and J lost 0, with 9 bases in between. The CDR3 is made up of 16 amino acids. Germline V gene data show CDR1 as MNHEY and CDR2 as SMNVEV (reference sequence). CDR3 bases: TGTGCCAGCAGTTTATCGGGGGGTAATAGCAATCAGCCCCAGCATTTT. Encoded protein: CASSLSGGNSNQPQHF.

CDR3 coding DNA: TGCGCCAGCAGCCAAGAAAGAGTAGTGGGTGAGCAGTTCTTC. Its translation is CASSQERVVGEQFF. The chain employs TRBV4-3 and TRBJ2-1; no reliable D call. CDR1 and CDR2 from the germline V gene are LGHNA and YSLEER. With 0 bases removed from V and 9 bases from J, the gap between germline ends came to 12 bases. This CDR3 comprises 14 residues.

Points on this clone: No DNA is shown, since the ends of the CDR3 on it are uncertain; the CDR3 is the one TCRdb lists. The chain recombines TRBV5-4 with TRBJ2-7; no DNA check was done on the table's D call, TRBD1. Germline lookup yields CDR1 SGHNT and CDR2 YYREEE (reference sequence). 13 amino acids form the CDR3, both terminal residues included. The CDR3 region is CASSFGTGTVPQF.

The rearrangement uses TRBV5-8 and TRBJ2-7, with a weak D call TRBD2 (5 bases). The V and J ends lost 6 bases and 0 bases respectively, with 16 bases between them. The CDR3 consists of 15 residues. Germline-derived CDR1 and CDR2 are SGHTS and YDEGEE. The DNA for the CDR3 is TGTGCCAGCACCTCGCGGGTGGGAACCTCCTACGAGCAGTACTTC. Encoded protein: CASTSRVGTSYEQYF.

About this clone: The final CDR3 position lacks the conserved phenylalanine or tryptophan, pointing to a likely read error. It is unclear where the CDR3 begins or ends on the DNA, so no DNA is shown, and the CDR3 is as TCRdb lists it. The V call is TRBV11-3, the J call TRBJ1-1; TRBD1, the table's D call, was not compared with the DNA. Germline V gene data show CDR1 as SGHNT and CDR2 as YENEEA. The CDR3 numbers 10 amino acids, ends counted. The CDR3 sequence is CASSPSDRGI.

The CDR3 nucleotides read TGCAGCGTTGTTCTCGCGGGCTATGGCTACACCTTC. It encodes CSVVLAGYGYTF. This chain links TRBV29-1 with TRBJ1-2, with D unclear. The V gene's germline CDR1 is SQVTM and CDR2 ANQGSEA. The CDR3 is 12 amino acids. V was clipped by 4 bases and J by 4 bases, with 10 bases between them.

The J gene is TRBJ1-2, the V gene TRBV6-5, with D perhaps TRBD1 (5 bases). This CDR3 is built from 12 residues. V dropped 2 bases and J dropped 5 bases, with 6 bases sitting between them. CDR1 and CDR2 (germline): MNHEY, SVGAGI. Here the CDR3 DNA reads TGTGCCAGCAGTTACCAGGGATATGGCTACACCTTC. Its translation: CASSYQGYGYTF.

The chain is built from TRBV7-9 and TRBJ1-1; the D gene is possibly TRBD1 (5 bases). Trimming cost V 4 bases and J 11 bases, with 17 bases left between them. This CDR3 is built from 13 residues. Germline values: CDR1 SEHNR, CDR2 FQNEAQ (reference sequence). The CDR3 DNA follows: TGTGCCAGCAGCTCGGGGCCTAGGGGCAGGGCTTTCTTT. It yields the protein CASSSGPRGRAFF. The full variable domain, in which reference TRBV7-9 and TRBJ1-1 provide the parts outside the CDR3, is DTGVSQNPRHKITKRGQNVTFRCDPISEHNRLYWYRQTLGQGPEFLTYFQNEAQLEKSRLLSDRFSAERPKGSFSTLEIQRTEQGDSAMYLCASSSGPRGRAFFGQGTRLTVV.

This chain connects TRBV4-2 to TRBJ1-2, with 7 bases aligning to TRBD1. Germline values: CDR1 LGHNA, CDR2 YNFKEQ. The V segment lost 0 bases and the J segment 11 bases; nucleotides outside the gene matches: 3. The CDR3 consists of 12 residues. CDR3 amino acids: CASSQETGRYTF. The CDR3 DNA reads as TGTGCCAGCAGCCAAGAGACAGGGCGATACACCTTC.

This clone is a singleton in its sample. The chain uses TRBV7-9 and TRBJ1-2, with 7 bases that match TRBD1. Germline V gene lookup returns CDR1 SEHNR and CDR2 FQNEAQ (reference sequence). The CDR3 runs 14 residues. Trimming at V came to 3 bases and at J to 6 bases, leaving 7 bases not matched to a gene. CDR3 in amino acids: CASSLETGPHGYTF. The CDR3 nucleotides read TGTGCCAGCAGCTTGGAGACAGGGCCCCATGGCTACACCTTC. Based on the CDR3 plus reference TRBV7-9 and TRBJ1-2, the full variable domain is DTGVSQNPRHKITKRGQNVTFRCDPISEHNRLYWYRQTLGQGPEFLTYFQNEAQLEKSRLLSDRFSAERPKGSFSTLEIQRTEQGDSAMYLCASSLETGPHGYTFGSGTRLTVV.